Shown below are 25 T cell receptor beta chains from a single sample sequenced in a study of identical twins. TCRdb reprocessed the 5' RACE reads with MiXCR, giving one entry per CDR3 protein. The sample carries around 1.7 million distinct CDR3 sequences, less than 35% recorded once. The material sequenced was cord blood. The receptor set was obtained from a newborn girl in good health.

The CDR3 coding sequence is TGTGCCAGCGCTCGACAGGCGGTAAATGAAAAACTGTTTTTT. It codes for CASARQAVNEKLFF. The chain joins TRBV6-1 to TRBJ1-4; maybe TRBD1 (6 bases). Trimming removed 8 bases at V and 5 bases at J, with 15 bases between. CDR3 length equals 14 residues. Germline assignment: CDR1 MNHNS and CDR2 SASEGT.

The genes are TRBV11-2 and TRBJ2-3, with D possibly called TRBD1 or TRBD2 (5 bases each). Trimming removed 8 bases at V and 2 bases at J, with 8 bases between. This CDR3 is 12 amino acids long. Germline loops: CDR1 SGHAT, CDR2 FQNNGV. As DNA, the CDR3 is TGTGCCAGCCGGGACCTCACAGATACGCAGTATTTT. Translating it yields CASRDLTDTQYF. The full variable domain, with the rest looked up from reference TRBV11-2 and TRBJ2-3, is EAGVAQSPRYKIIEKRQSVAFWCNPISGHATLYWYQQILGQGPKLLIQFQNNGVVDDSQLPKDRFSAERLKGVDSTLKIQPAKLEDSAVYLCASRDLTDTQYFGPGTRLTVL.

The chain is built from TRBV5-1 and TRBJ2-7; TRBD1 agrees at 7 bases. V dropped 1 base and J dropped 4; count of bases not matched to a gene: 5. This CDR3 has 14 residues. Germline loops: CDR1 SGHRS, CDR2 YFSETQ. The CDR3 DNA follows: TGCGCCAGCAGCTTGTTGCGACAGGGATACGAGCAGTACTTC. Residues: CASSLLRQGYEQYF. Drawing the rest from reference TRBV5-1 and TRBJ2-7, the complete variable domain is KAGVTQTPRYLIKTRGQQVTLSCSPISGHRSVSWYQQTPGQGLQFLFEYFSETQRNKGNFPGRFSGRQFSNSRSEMNVSTLELGDSALYLCASSLLRQGYEQYFGPGTRLTVT.

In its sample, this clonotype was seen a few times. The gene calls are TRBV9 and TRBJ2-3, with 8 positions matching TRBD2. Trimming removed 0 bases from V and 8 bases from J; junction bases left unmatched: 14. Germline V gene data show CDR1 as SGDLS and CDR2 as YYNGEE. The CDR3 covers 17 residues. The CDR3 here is CASSVGGYGTRGSTQYF. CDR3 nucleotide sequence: TGTGCCAGCAGCGTAGGTGGTTATGGGACTAGAGGGTCTACGCAGTATTTT.

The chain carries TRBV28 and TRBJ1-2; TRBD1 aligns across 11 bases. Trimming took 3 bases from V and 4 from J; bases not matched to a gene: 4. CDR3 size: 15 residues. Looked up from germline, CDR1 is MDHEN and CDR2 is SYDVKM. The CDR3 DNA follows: TGTGCCAGCAGTTTCCGGGACAGGGGGGTCTATGGCTACACCTTC. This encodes CASSFRDRGVYGYTF.

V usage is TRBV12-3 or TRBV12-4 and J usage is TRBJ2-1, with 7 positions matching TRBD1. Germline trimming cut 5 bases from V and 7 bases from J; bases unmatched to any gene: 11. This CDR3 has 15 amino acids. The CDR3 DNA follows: TGTGCCAGCAGTCCTCCCTCAAGCAGGGGGAATGAGCAGTTCTTC. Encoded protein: CASSPPSSRGNEQFF.

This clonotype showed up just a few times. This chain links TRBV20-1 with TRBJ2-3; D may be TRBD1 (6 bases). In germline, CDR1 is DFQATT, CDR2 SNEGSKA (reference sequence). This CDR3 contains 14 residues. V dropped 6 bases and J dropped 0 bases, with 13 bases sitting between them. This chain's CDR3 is CSARGSRSTDTQYF. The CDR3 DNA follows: TGCAGTGCCAGGGGCTCACGAAGCACAGATACGCAGTATTTT.

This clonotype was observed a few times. The CDR3 DNA follows: TGTGCCAGCAGTTACTCGGGACAGGGGGCGAAGGAGACCCAGTACTTC. Translating gives CASSYSGQGAKETQYF. This sequence joins TRBV6-5 and TRBJ2-5; 12 bases fit TRBD1. The CDR3 has 16 residues. Trimming cost V 0 bases and J 5 bases; bases outside gene matches: 4. CDR1 MNHEY and CDR2 SVGAGI come from the germline V gene.

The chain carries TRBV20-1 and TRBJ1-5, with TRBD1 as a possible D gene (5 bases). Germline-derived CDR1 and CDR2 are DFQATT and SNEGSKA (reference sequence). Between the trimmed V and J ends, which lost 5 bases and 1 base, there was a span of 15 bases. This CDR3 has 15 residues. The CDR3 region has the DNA TGCAGTGCTCACTTGGGGGATCGGAGCAATCAGCCCCAGCATTTT. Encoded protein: CSAHLGDRSNQPQHF.

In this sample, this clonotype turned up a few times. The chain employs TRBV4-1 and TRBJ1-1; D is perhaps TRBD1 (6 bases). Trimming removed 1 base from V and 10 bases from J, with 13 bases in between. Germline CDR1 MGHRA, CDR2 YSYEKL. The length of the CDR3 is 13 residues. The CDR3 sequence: CASSQVGGLGAFF. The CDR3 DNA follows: TGCGCCAGCAGCCAAGTCGGGGGGCTGGGAGCTTTCTTT.

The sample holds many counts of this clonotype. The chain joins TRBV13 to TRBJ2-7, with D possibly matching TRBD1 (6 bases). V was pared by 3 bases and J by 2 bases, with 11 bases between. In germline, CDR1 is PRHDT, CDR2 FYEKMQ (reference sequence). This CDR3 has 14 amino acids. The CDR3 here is CASSFMTGTYEQYF. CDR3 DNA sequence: TGTGCCAGCAGCTTCATGACAGGAACCTACGAGCAGTACTTC.

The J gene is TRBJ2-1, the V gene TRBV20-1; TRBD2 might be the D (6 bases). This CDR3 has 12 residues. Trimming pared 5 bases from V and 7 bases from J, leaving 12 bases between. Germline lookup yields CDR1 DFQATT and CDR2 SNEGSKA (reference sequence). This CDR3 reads CSAPRAGNEQFF. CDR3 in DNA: TGCAGTGCTCCAAGGGCGGGGAATGAGCAGTTCTTC.

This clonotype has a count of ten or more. The CDR3 protein is CASSQGLGPQETQYF. The CDR3 DNA reads TGTGCCAGCAGCCAAGGATTGGGTCCTCAAGAGACCCAGTACTTC. This chain uses TRBV14 with TRBJ2-5; D remains unclear. CDR1 is SGHDN, CDR2 FVKESK, per germline. Trimming took off 1 base at V and 2 bases at J, with 11 bases between the two ends. The CDR3 has 15 residues.

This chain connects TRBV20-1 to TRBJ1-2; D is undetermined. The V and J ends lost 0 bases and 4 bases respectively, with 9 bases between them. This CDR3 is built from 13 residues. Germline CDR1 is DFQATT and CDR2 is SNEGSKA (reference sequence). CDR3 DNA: TGCAGTGCTAGAGAGGCAGGACCCTATGGCTACACCTTC. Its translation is CSAREAGPYGYTF.

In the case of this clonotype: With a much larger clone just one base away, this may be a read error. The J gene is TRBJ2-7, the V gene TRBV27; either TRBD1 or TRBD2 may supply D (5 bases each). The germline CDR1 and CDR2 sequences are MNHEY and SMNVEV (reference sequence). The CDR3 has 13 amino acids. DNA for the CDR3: TGTGCCAGCAGTGTATCGAGGGGTAACGAGCAGTACTTC. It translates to CASSVSRGNEQYF.

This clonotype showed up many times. The CDR3 DNA follows: TGTGCCATCTGCGCGGAAACCTTCACAGATACGCAGTATTTT. The encoded protein is CAICAETFTDTQYF. V and J are TRBV10-3 and TRBJ2-3; no firm D call. Trimming cost V 8 bases and J 2 bases, with 14 bases left between them. Germline CDR1 ENHRY, CDR2 SYGVKD. The CDR3 has 14 residues.

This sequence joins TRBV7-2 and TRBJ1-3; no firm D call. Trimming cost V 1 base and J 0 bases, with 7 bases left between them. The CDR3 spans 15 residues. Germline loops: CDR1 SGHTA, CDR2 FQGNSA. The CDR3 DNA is TGTGCCAGCAGCTTAGTTCATTCCTCTGGAAACACCATATATTTT. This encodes CASSLVHSSGNTIYF.

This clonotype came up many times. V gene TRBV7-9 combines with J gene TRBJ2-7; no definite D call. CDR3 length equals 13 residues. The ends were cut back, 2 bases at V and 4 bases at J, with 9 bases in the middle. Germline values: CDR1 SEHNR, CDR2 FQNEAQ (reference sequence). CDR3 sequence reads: CASSLKGKYEQYF. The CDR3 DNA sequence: TGTGCCAGCAGCTTAAAAGGCAAGTACGAGCAGTACTTC. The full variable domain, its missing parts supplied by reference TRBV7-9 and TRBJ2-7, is DTGVSQNPRHKITKRGQNVTFRCDPISEHNRLYWYRQTLGQGPEFLTYFQNEAQLEKSRLLSDRFSAERPKGSFSTLEIQRTEQGDSAMYLCASSLKGKYEQYFGPGTRLTVT.

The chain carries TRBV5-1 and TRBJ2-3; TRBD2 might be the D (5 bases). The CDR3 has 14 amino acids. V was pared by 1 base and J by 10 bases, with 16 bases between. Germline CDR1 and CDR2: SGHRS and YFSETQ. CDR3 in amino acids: CASSLSGERYAQYF. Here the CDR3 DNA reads TGCGCCAGCAGCTTGTCCGGGGAGCGATATGCGCAGTATTTT.

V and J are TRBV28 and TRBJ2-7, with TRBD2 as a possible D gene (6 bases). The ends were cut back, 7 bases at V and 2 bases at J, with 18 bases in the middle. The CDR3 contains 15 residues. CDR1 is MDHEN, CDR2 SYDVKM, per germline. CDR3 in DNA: TGTGCCAGCACCAAGGAGGGTCGGCCCCCCTACGAGCAGTACTTC. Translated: CASTKEGRPPYEQYF.

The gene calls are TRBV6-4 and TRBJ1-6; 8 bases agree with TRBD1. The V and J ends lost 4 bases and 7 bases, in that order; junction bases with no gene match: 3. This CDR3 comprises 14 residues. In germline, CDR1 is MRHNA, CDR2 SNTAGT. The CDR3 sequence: CASSVYRGNSPLHF. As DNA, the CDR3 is TGTGCCAGCAGTGTCTACAGGGGGAATTCACCCCTCCACTTT.

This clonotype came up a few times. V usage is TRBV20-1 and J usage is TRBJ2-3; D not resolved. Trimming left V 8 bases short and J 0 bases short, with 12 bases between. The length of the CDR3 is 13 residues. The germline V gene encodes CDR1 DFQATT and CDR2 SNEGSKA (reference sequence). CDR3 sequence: CSLGVTSTDTQYF. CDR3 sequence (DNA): TGCAGTCTCGGAGTGACTAGCACAGATACGCAGTATTTT.

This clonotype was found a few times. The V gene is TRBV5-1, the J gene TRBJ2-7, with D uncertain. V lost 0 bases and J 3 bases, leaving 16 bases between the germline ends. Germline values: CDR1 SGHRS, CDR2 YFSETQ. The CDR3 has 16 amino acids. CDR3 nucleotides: TGCGCCAGCAGCTTGGCCGGGTCGCGAACCGTCTACGAGCAGTACTTC. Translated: CASSLAGSRTVYEQYF.

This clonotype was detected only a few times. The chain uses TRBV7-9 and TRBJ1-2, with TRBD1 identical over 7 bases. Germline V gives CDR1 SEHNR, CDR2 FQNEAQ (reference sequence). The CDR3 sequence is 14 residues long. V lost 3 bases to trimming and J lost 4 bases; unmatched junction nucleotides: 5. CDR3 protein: CASSFDRERYGYTF. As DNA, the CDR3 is TGTGCCAGCAGCTTTGACAGGGAACGCTATGGCTACACCTTC.

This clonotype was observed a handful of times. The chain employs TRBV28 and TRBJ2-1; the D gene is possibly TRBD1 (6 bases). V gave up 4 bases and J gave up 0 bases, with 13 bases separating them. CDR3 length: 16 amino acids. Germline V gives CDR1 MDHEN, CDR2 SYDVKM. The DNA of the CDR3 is TGTGCCAGCAGTTCCTACCTACAGGGCTCCTACAATGAGCAGTTCTTC. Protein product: CASSSYLQGSYNEQFF.